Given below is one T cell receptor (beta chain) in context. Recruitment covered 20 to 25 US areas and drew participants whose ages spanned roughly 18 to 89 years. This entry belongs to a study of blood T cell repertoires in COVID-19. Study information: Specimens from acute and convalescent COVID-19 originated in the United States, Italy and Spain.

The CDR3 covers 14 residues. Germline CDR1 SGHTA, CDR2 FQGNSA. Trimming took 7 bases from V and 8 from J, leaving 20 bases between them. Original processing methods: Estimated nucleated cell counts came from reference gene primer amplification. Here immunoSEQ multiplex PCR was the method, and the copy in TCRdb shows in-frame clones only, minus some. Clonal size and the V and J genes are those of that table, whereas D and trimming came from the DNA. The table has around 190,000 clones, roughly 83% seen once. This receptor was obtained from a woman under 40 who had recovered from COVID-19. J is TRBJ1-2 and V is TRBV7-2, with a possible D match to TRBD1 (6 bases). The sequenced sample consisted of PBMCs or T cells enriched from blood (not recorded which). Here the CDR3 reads CASTYGDMSVGYTF. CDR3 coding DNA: TGTGCCAGCACCTACGGGGACATGAGCGTGGGCTACACCTTC. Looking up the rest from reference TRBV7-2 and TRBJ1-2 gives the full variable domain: GAGVSQSPSNKVTEKGKDVELRCDPISGHTALYWYRQSLGQGLEFLIYFQGNSAPDKSGLPSDRFSAERTGGSVSTLTIQRTQQEDSAVYLCASTYGDMSVGYTFGSGTRLTVV.